This paragraph covers one T cell receptor (beta chain) sequence. What it recognizes is unknown. The data derive from a study of blood T cells in healthy people across ages. Study results and caveats: Estimates based on one million T cells were treated as lower bounds. Greater diversity and more naive CD4+ cells were seen in long-lived donors than in aged donors.

Combining a sample-barcoded 5' primer with a J-beta primer mix, a second PCR ran for roughly 7 to 12 cycles. TCRdb re-derived calls from the 5' RACE reads in MiXCR, one entry per CDR3 protein. The sample has about 1.7 million distinct CDR3 sequences, 28% seen once. Each sample used at least 6 million PBMCs. The germline CDR1 and CDR2 sequences are SGHTA and FQGNSA. The CDR3 is 15 residues long. Trimming removed 0 bases at V and 0 bases at J, with 8 bases between. Sequencing was performed on blood. This chain uses TRBV7-2 with TRBJ1-2, with unresolved D. The source of this sequence is a woman aged 30 to 39 in good health. CDR3: CASSLAGPANYGYTF. CDR3 coding DNA: TGTGCCAGCAGCTTAGCGGGCCCAGCTAACTATGGCTACACCTTC.